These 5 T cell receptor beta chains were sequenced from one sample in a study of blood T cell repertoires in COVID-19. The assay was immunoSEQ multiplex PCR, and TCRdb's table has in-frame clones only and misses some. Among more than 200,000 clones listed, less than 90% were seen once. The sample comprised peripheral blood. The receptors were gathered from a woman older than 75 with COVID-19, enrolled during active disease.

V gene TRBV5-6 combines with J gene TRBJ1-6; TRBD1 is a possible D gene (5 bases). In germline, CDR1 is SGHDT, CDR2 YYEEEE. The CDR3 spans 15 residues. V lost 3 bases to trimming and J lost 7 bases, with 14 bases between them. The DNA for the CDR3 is TGTGCCAGCAGCTGGGCTACAGGTCCAAATTCACCCCTCCACTTT. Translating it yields CASSWATGPNSPLHF. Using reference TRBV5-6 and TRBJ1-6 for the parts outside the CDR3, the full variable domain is DAGVTQSPTHLIKTRGQQVTLRCSPKSGHDTVSWYQQALGQGPQFIFQYYEEEERQRGNFPDRFSGHQFPNYSSELNVNALLLGDSALYLCASSWATGPNSPLHFGNGTRLTVT.

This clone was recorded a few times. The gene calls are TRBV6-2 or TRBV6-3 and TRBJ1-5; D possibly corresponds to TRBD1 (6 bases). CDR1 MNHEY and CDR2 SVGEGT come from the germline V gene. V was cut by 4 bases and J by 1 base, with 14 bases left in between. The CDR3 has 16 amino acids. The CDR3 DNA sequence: TGTGCCAGCAGTTCGGCAAGGGGGGGGAGCAATCAGCCCCAGCATTTT. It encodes CASSSARGGSNQPQHF.

CDR3 nucleotides: TGTGCCAGCAGTCCCCCCGGGACAGTCTCTGGAAACACCATATATTTT. Its protein is CASSPPGTVSGNTIYF. V and J are TRBV28 and TRBJ1-3; 7 bases map to TRBD1. The junction had 7 bases not matched to a gene; V was cut back by 5 bases and J by 0 bases. This CDR3 spans 16 amino acids. CDR1 and CDR2 (germline): MDHEN, SYDVKM.

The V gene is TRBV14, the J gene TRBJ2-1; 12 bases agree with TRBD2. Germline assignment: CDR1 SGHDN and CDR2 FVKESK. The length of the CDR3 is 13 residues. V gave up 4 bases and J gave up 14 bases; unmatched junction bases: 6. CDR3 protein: CASSRLAGGREFF. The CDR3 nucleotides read TGTGCCAGCAGCCGGCTAGCGGGGGGGCGGGAGTTCTTC.

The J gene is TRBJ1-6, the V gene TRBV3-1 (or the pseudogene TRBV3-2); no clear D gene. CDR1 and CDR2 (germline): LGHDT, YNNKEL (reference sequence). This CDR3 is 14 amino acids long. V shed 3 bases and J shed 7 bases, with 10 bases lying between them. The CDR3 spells CASSHATPNSPLHF. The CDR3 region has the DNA TGTGCCAGCAGCCATGCAACTCCAAATTCACCCCTCCACTTT.